These 10 T cell receptor beta chains were all obtained from the same sample, sequenced in a study of OX40 agonist ivuxolimab in advanced cancers. Some clones are missing from TCRdb's copy, which holds only in-frame ones; the method was immunoSEQ multiplex PCR. The repertoire includes about 69,000 clones, around 80% of them detected once, and under 3% sits in the top ten. This sample comprised CD4+ or CD8+ T cells sorted from blood, obtained in a trial of the OX40 agonist ivuxolimab. These receptors came from an adult with an advanced solid tumor such as melanoma, head and neck, liver or kidney cancer.

The rearrangement links TRBV2 to TRBJ2-1; D is possibly TRBD2 (6 bases). This CDR3 is built from 13 residues. V was pared by 3 bases and J by 7 bases, with 10 bases between. Looked up from germline, CDR1 is SNHLY and CDR2 is FYNNEI. CDR3 sequence (DNA): TGTGCCAGCAGTGAGACGGGAGCGAATGAGCAGTTCTTC. Residues: CASSETGANEQFF.

The V call is TRBV5-1, the J call TRBJ2-5; D is perhaps TRBD1 or TRBD2 (5 bases each). The V gene's germline CDR1 is SGHRS and CDR2 YFSETQ. There are 17 residues in the CDR3. Trimming removed 4 bases at V and 2 bases at J, with 21 bases between. The chain's CDR3 is CASSLSGPGRIQETQYF. In DNA form, the CDR3 reads TGCGCCAGCAGCCTAAGTGGACCGGGACGGATTCAAGAGACCCAGTACTTC.

The sample holds a few counts of this clone. In DNA, the CDR3 is TGTGCCAGCAGCCGAGCGGGAGGGGGACCCAATGAGCAGTTCTTC. It codes for CASSRAGGGPNEQFF. The rearrangement joins TRBV6-4 to TRBJ2-1; 10 nucleotides line up with TRBD2. CDR3 size: 15 residues. V was pared by 6 bases and J by 6 bases, with 8 bases of the junction left unmatched. Germline V gene data show CDR1 as MRHNA and CDR2 as SNTAGT.

The chain employs TRBV6-5 and TRBJ2-7; D remains unclear. Trimming removed 5 bases from V and 7 bases from J, with 9 bases in between. CDR3 length: 11 amino acids. Germline V lookup: CDR1 MNHEY, CDR2 SVGAGI. This chain's CDR3 is CASSLREEQYF. In DNA form, the CDR3 reads TGTGCCAGCAGTCTCCGAGAGGAGCAGTACTTC.

The rearrangement uses TRBV5-6 and TRBJ1-2, with 9 positions matching TRBD1. The V and J ends lost 0 bases and 5 bases, in that order; junction bases with no gene match: 5. Germline CDR1 is SGHDT and CDR2 is YYEEEE. This CDR3 is built from 15 residues. The CDR3 DNA follows: TGTGCCAGCAGCTTGGTACTAGGACAGGGGTATGGCTACACCTTC. This gives the protein CASSLVLGQGYGYTF.

Here the CDR3 DNA reads TGTGCCAGCAGTAAGGGCACTGAAGCTTTCTTT. Amino acid sequence: CASSKGTEAFF. The chain carries TRBV6-5 and TRBJ1-1; no clear D. This CDR3 has 11 residues. The germline V gene encodes CDR1 MNHEY and CDR2 SVGAGI. The V end lost 5 bases, the J end lost 4 bases, and 5 bases lay between the germline ends.

The gene calls are TRBV4-1 and TRBJ2-5; TRBD2 aligns across 10 bases. The CDR3 has 20 amino acids. Germline CDR1 and CDR2: MGHRA and YSYEKL. V lost 4 bases and J lost 3; bases outside the gene matches: 20. The CDR3 DNA sequence: TGCGCCAGCAGCCCCCGGGCAGCGGGAGGGCGGGGTACTCGGGAAGAGACCCAGTACTTC. Amino acid sequence: CASSPRAAGGRGTREETQYF.

The V and J genes are TRBV28 and TRBJ1-2; D gene ambiguous. The CDR3 sequence is 18 residues long. Deletions cut 3 bases from V and 6 bases from J, with 26 bases between. Germline CDR1 reads MDHEN; CDR2 reads SYDVKM. The CDR3 nucleotides read TGTGCCAGCAGTTTCCCCAGAGCGTGGACGGCGCCGATGAATGGCTACACCTTC. Its protein is CASSFPRAWTAPMNGYTF.

This clone was picked up one time. The chain combines TRBV27 with TRBJ1-5, with D tentatively TRBD1 (6 bases). The CDR3 runs to 18 residues. V shed 4 bases and J shed 6 bases, with 25 bases lying between them. Germline-derived CDR1 and CDR2 are MNHEY and SMNVEV (reference sequence). In nucleotides, the CDR3 is TGTGCCAGCAGTTCGACTACAGGGATTAGAGGAGCAGTTCAGCCCCAGCATTTT. It is translated as CASSSTTGIRGAVQPQHF.

V gene TRBV2 combines with J gene TRBJ2-7, with D perhaps being TRBD1 or TRBD2 (5 bases each). Trimming removed 7 bases from V and 0 bases from J, with 10 bases in between. Germline CDR1 is SNHLY and CDR2 is FYNNEI. This CDR3 comprises 13 residues. CDR3 residues: CASKTRGSYEQYF. The CDR3 coding sequence is TGTGCCAGCAAAACGAGGGGCTCCTACGAGCAGTACTTC.